This entry lists 18 T cell receptor beta chains sequenced from one sample in a study of blood T cell repertoires in COVID-19. Clones were sequenced by immunoSEQ multiplex PCR, and TCRdb holds only the in-frame ones, with some missing. The sample includes 72,000 or so clones, 86% seen only once; the top ten take 10% to 15%. Sequences were obtained from peripheral blood. These receptors originate from an older woman with acute or convalescent COVID-19.

This sequence joins TRBV10-1 and TRBJ1-5, with D hard to call. Between the trimmed V and J ends, which lost 0 bases and 0 bases, there was a span of 9 bases. The CDR3 covers 16 residues. CDR1 is WNHNN and CDR2 is SYGVQD in the germline V gene (reference sequence). The CDR3 region has the DNA TGCGCCAGCAGTGAGTCCTGGGCAGGTAGCAATCAGCCCCAGCATTTT. Its translation: CASSESWAGSNQPQHF.

The chain uses TRBV5-6 and TRBJ2-1; TRBD1 is a possible D gene (6 bases). There are 15 residues in the CDR3. CDR1 SGHDT and CDR2 YYEEEE come from the germline V gene. Trimming cost V 4 bases and J 6 bases, with 17 bases left between them. The CDR3 DNA reads TGTGCCAGCAGCAGAGGACAGAGACTCTCCAATGAGCAGTTCTTC. It encodes CASSRGQRLSNEQFF.

The J gene is TRBJ2-1, the V gene TRBV6-2 or TRBV6-3, with 11 bases lining up with TRBD2. V lost 3 bases, J lost 3 bases, and 7 bases stayed unmatched. This CDR3 is built from 17 residues. Germline CDR1 is MNHEY and CDR2 is SVGEGT. CDR3 sequence reads: CASSYRSSGGLYNEQFF. The CDR3 DNA is TGTGCCAGCAGTTATAGGTCTAGCGGGGGGCTCTACAATGAGCAGTTCTTC.

A single count supports this clone. The rearrangement uses TRBV6-6 and TRBJ1-5, with 8 nucleotides matching TRBD1. Germline lookup yields CDR1 MNHNY and CDR2 SVGAGI (reference sequence). The CDR3 is 15 residues long. V shed 6 bases, J shed 6 bases, and the junction held 10 bases outside the gene matches. The DNA for the CDR3 is TGTGCCAGCAGCCCGGACAGGGCGGCAGGTCAGCCCCAGCATTTT. This codes for CASSPDRAAGQPQHF.

V gene TRBV3-1 (or the pseudogene TRBV3-2) combines with J gene TRBJ1-6; 10 positions agree with TRBD1. CDR1 is LGHDT, CDR2 YNNKEL, per germline (reference sequence). After removal of 5 bases from V and 8 bases from J, the junction contained 3 bases not matched to a gene. The CDR3 contains 14 residues. CDR3 nucleotides: TGTGCCAGCAGCGGCGGACAGGGGGATTCACCCCTCCACTTT. This codes for CASSGGQGDSPLHF.

The CDR3 region has the DNA TGTGCCAGCAGTTCAGCCGGGACAGGGGGAAAACTGTTTTTT. Translating it yields CASSSAGTGGKLFF. The rearrangement joins TRBV27 to TRBJ1-4, with 11 bases identical to TRBD1. CDR1 and CDR2 from the germline V gene are MNHEY and SMNVEV (reference sequence). Unmatched junction bases numbered 5, after V lost 4 bases and J lost 10 bases. This CDR3 has 14 amino acids.

This chain connects TRBV3-1 (or the pseudogene TRBV3-2) to TRBJ1-6; 9 bases align to TRBD1. Germline V CDR1 and CDR2: LGHDT, YNNKEL (reference sequence). The J segment lost 9 bases and the V segment lost 1 base, leaving 4 bases of the junction unmatched. The CDR3 runs to 15 residues. DNA of the CDR3: TGTGCCAGCAGCCAAGTTACAGGGGGCGGTTCACCCCTCCACTTT. It is translated as CASSQVTGGGSPLHF.

The J gene is TRBJ2-3, the V gene TRBV5-1; 11 nucleotides line up with TRBD2. V lost 4 bases and J lost 6; bases outside the gene matches: 10. Germline CDR1 and CDR2: SGHRS and YFSETQ. The CDR3 loop spans 16 amino acids. This CDR3 reads CASSPSLASGGDTQYF. DNA of the CDR3: TGCGCCAGCAGCCCTAGTTTGGCTAGCGGGGGGGATACGCAGTATTTT.

The V gene is TRBV2, the J gene TRBJ2-3; D is unclear. With 2 bases removed from V and 0 bases from J, the gap between germline ends came to 15 bases. From germline, CDR1 is SNHLY and CDR2 FYNNEI. The length of the CDR3 is 17 residues. The DNA of the CDR3 is TGTGCCAGCAGTGAACACCCTACTTACTCTAGCACAGATACGCAGTATTTT. Translating it yields CASSEHPTYSSTDTQYF.

The chain is built from TRBV11-2 and TRBJ2-2; TRBD2 agrees at 7 bases. Trimming cost V 5 bases and J 2 bases; bases outside gene matches: 8. The length of the CDR3 is 16 residues. Germline V CDR1 and CDR2: SGHAT, FQNNGV. The CDR3 DNA sequence: TGTGCCAGCAGCCCGAGAGCGGGGTCCAACACCGGGGAGCTGTTTTTT. It yields the protein CASSPRAGSNTGELFF.

The rearrangement joins TRBV7-8 to TRBJ1-2; D remains ambiguous. Germline-derived CDR1 and CDR2 are SGHVS and FQNEAQ. With 5 bases removed from V and 0 bases from J, the gap between germline ends came to 25 bases. CDR3 length: 19 amino acids. The CDR3 sequence: CASSHYQGGVSTSNYGYTF. CDR3 in DNA: TGTGCCAGCAGCCATTACCAAGGCGGTGTCTCTACCTCTAACTATGGCTACACCTTC.

About this clone: This sample includes further DNA sequences coding for the same CDR3. The chain combines TRBV7-2 with TRBJ2-3; 12 nucleotides match TRBD2. The CDR3 length is 16 residues. Germline lookup yields CDR1 SGHTA and CDR2 FQGNSA. The junction had 2 bases not matched to a gene; V was cut back by 1 base and J by 3 bases. CDR3 nucleotide sequence: TGTGCCAGCAGCTTAGGCCTAGCGGGGGGGACAGATACGCAGTATTTT. It encodes CASSLGLAGGTDTQYF.

CDR3 sequence: CASRADRTGSREQYF. The CDR3 bases are TGTGCCAGCAGAGCAGACCGGACAGGGAGTCGCGAGCAGTACTTC. J is TRBJ2-7 and V is TRBV28; the match to TRBD1 covers 8 bases. The junction had 13 bases not matched to a gene; V was cut back by 6 bases and J by 6 bases. CDR3 size: 15 residues. CDR1 is MDHEN and CDR2 is SYDVKM in the germline V gene.

This clone was seen just once. The genes are TRBV9 and TRBJ2-1; 8 nucleotides match TRBD1. This CDR3 spans 18 amino acids. V lost 2 bases to trimming and J lost 7 bases; unmatched junction nucleotides: 17. The germline CDR1 and CDR2 sequences are SGDLS and YYNGEE. CDR3: CASSVSARRDRLKNEQFF. In DNA form, the CDR3 reads TGTGCCAGCAGCGTCTCCGCCCGCCGGGACAGGTTAAAAAATGAGCAGTTCTTC. The whole variable domain, remainder taken from reference TRBV9 and TRBJ2-1, is DSGVTQTPKHLITATGQRVTLRCSPRSGDLSVYWYQQSLDQGLQFLIQYYNGEERAKGNILERFSAQQFPDLHSELNLSSLELGDSALYFCASSVSARRDRLKNEQFFGPGTRLTVL.

V is TRBV5-1 and J is TRBJ1-2; D is perhaps TRBD1 (6 bases). V lost 2 bases, J lost 0 bases, and 11 bases lay in between. CDR1 and CDR2 from the germline V gene are SGHRS and YFSETQ. This CDR3 spans 15 amino acids. CDR3 loop: CASSLGDIANYGYTF. The CDR3 DNA sequence: TGCGCCAGCAGCTTAGGGGACATAGCTAACTATGGCTACACCTTC.

The chain recombines TRBV19 with TRBJ1-2; D is unresolved. The CDR3 runs to 16 residues. From germline, CDR1 is LNHDA and CDR2 SQIVND (reference sequence). V was trimmed by 4 bases and J by 0 bases, leaving 15 bases between them. CDR3 sequence (DNA): TGTGCCAGTAGTAAAACGCATACGTTAGCTAACTATGGCTACACCTTC. It yields the protein CASSKTHTLANYGYTF.

The chain joins TRBV19 to TRBJ1-1; D call uncertain. This CDR3 region has 12 residues. Germline V gene lookup returns CDR1 LNHDA and CDR2 SQIVND (reference sequence). V was shortened by 4 bases and J by 7 bases, with 10 bases between the two germline ends. CDR3 region: CASSTYPSEAFF. The DNA for the CDR3 is TGTGCCAGTAGTACCTATCCTAGTGAAGCTTTCTTT.

V gene TRBV19 combines with J gene TRBJ2-3; 7 positions match TRBD2. Trimming at V came to 10 bases and at J to 0 bases, leaving 13 bases not matched to a gene. The CDR3 totals 16 residues. The germline gives CDR1 LNHDA, CDR2 SQIVND (reference sequence). The CDR3 region is CATSINSGRSTDTQYF. DNA of the CDR3: TGTGCCACCTCCATTAATAGCGGGCGCAGCACAGATACGCAGTATTTT. Filled out from reference TRBV19 and TRBJ2-3, the complete variable domain reads DGGITQSPKYLFRKEGQNVTLSCEQNLNHDAMYWYRQDPGQGLRLIYYSQIVNDFQKGDIAEGYSVSREKKESFPLTVTSAQKNPTAFYLCATSINSGRSTDTQYFGPGTRLTVL.